The entry below describes one T cell receptor (beta chain). This clonotype was recorded a few times. The specificity of this receptor is unknown. Base qualities are not at hand, and no much larger clone is one base apart. These data are taken from a study of breast tumors, draining lymph nodes, adjacent tissues (dated by TCRdb to 2016 to 2018). Notes on the research overall: The study compared TCR beta repertoires across tumor, adjacent nontumor tissue and axillary lymph nodes from breast cancer patients. The study aimed to assess the relationships and possible T-cell exchange between tumor, surrounding tissue and draining lymph node repertoires in human breast cancer.

Sequencing instrument: Illumina HiSeq 2000. Multiplex PCR amplification was used to build the TCR beta chain libraries. High-throughput sequencing was used to analyze the amplified TCR beta chain products. TCRdb reworked the public reads: Q25 trimming with fastp, MiXCR clone assembly, productive beta chains retained. CDR3 protein duplicates are merged, each entry listing the most common genes and DNA. Recorded for this sample are about 22,000 distinct CDR3 sequences; 45% to 75% of them occurred a single time. Roughly an eighth of the sample comes from the top ten. According to the germline V gene (reference sequence), CDR1 reads SGHKS and CDR2 reads YYEKEE. The junction shows trimming of 4 bases on V and 5 bases on J, plus 13 bases between the germline ends. The CDR3, cysteine through phenylalanine, is 13 amino acids long. CDR3 DNA is the only sequence kept; it has 39 bases, read in frame from the first base.

The investigation overall reported the following: In luminal-like breast cancer, tumor and nontumor tissue repertoires resembled each other significantly more than in basal-like breast cancer. The data were judged consistent with most tumor T cells deriving from the lymph node and then expanding within tumor tissue. The conclusion that tumor T cells originate in lymph nodes was presented as consistent with a hypothesis rather than as directly demonstrated. Tumors showed preferential V and J gene usage, and their T-cell repertoire diversity fell below that of lymph nodes yet above that of nontumor tissue.

This receptor chain uses TRBV5-5 and TRBJ2-7, with a tentative D gene TRBD2 over 6 matching bases. The sequenced sample was breast tumor tissue. The sequence derives from a female donor with breast cancer. Some clones in this sample may be carry-over from other donors' samples. The sequenced DNA is TGTGCCAGCAGCCCCGGGGGAGCCCACGAGCAGTACTTC. This gives the protein CASSPGGAHEQYF. Full variable domain (CDR3 extended with the reference TRBV5-5 and TRBJ2-7 proteins): DAGVTQSPTHLIKTRGQQVTLRCSPISGHKSVSWYQQVLGQGPQFIFQYYEKEERGRGNFPDRFSARQFPNYSSELNVNALLLGDSALYLCASSPGGAHEQYFGPGTRLTVT.